These T cell receptor beta chains were read from a single sample in a study of cytomegalovirus exposure and HLA in healthy donors. The data were produced by immunoSEQ multiplex PCR, yet TCRdb's version contains in-frame clones alone and is incomplete. In the table there are more than 90,000 clones, under 80% of which are singletons. The source material was PBMCs. The origin of the receptors is a man in his forties in good health and CMV-seronegative. Both conserved end residues are part of each CDR3. Each record gives: clone size, D gene, CDR3 length, V gene, J gene, CDR3 protein, CDR3 DNA. The D gene is left open where the match is weak. Clone sizes are given selectively: once, few, many, or a class where the clone is expanded.

clone size: NA; D gene: NA; CDR3 length: 14; V gene: TRBV5-1; J gene: TRBJ1-2; CDR3 protein: CASSQGEGSDGYTF; CDR3 DNA: TGCGCCAGCAGCCAAGGGGAGGGGTCGGATGGCTACACCTTC
clone size: NA; D gene: NA; CDR3 length: 13; V gene: TRBV28; J gene: TRBJ2-3; CDR3 protein: CASRSYSADTQYF; CDR3 DNA: TGTGCCAGCAGATCCTATTCGGCAGATACGCAGTATTTT
clone size: NA; D gene: NA; CDR3 length: 15; V gene: TRBV11-3; J gene: TRBJ1-5; CDR3 protein: CASSLAQYSNQPQHF; CDR3 DNA: TGTGCCAGCAGCTTAGCTCAGTATAGCAATCAGCCCCAGCATTTT
clone size: once; D gene: NA; CDR3 length: 14; V gene: TRBV6-6; J gene: TRBJ1-2; CDR3 protein: CANSYSGGGYGYTF; CDR3 DNA: TGTGCCAACAGTTACTCGGGGGGTGGATATGGCTACACCTTC
clone size: NA; D gene: NA; CDR3 length: 15; V gene: TRBV5-4; J gene: TRBJ2-3; CDR3 protein: CASSPTAGRADTQYF; CDR3 DNA: TGTGCCAGCAGCCCGACGGCGGGGCGCGCAGATACGCAGTATTTT
clone size: NA; D gene: TRBD1; CDR3 length: 15; V gene: TRBV19; J gene: TRBJ1-5; CDR3 protein: CASSMNGQGTQPQHF; CDR3 DNA: TGTGCCAGTAGTATGAACGGACAGGGGACTCAGCCCCAGCATTTT
clone size: NA; D gene: TRBD1; CDR3 length: 13; V gene: TRBV4-3; J gene: TRBJ2-5; CDR3 protein: CASSQGQGETQYF; CDR3 DNA: TGCGCCAGCAGCCAAGGACAGGGTGAGACCCAGTACTTC
clone size: once; D gene: TRBD1; CDR3 length: 14; V gene: TRBV5-1; J gene: TRBJ1-1; CDR3 protein: CASSRTGAVTEAFF; CDR3 DNA: TGCGCCAGCAGCCGGACAGGGGCTGTCACTGAAGCTTTCTTT
clone size: once; D gene: NA; CDR3 length: 14; V gene: TRBV7-2; J gene: TRBJ1-1; CDR3 protein: CASSLGPGLTEAFF; CDR3 DNA: TGTGCCAGCAGCTTAGGACCGGGACTGACTGAAGCTTTCTTT
clone size: NA; D gene: TRBD1; CDR3 length: 14; V gene: TRBV28; J gene: TRBJ1-4; CDR3 protein: CASSRGGAGEKLFF; CDR3 DNA: TGTGCCAGCAGTCGAGGGGGCGCGGGTGAAAAACTGTTTTTT